This T cell receptor (beta chain) came from a study of blood T cells in healthy people across ages. The CDR3 covers 14 residues. Trimming took off 1 base at V and 5 bases at J, with 12 bases between the two ends. Germline V CDR1 and CDR2: SGHRS, YFSETQ. This clonotype showed up just a few times. With a J-beta primer mix and a sample-barcoded 5' primer, a second PCR ran about 7 to 11 cycles. MiXCR, applied by TCRdb to the 5' RACE reads, yields one record per CDR3 protein. Found here are about 320,000 distinct CDR3 sequences, around 30% of them singletons; the top ten hold over 25%. The chain combines TRBV5-1 with TRBJ2-5, with D tentatively TRBD2 (5 bases). The clonotype originates from a woman in her seventies in good health. The source material was blood. This CDR3 reads CASSLLVTGETQYF. The CDR3 bases are TGCGCCAGCAGCTTGTTGGTGACGGGGGAGACCCAGTACTTC.